This is a list of T cell receptor beta chains from one sample in a study of technical replicates of blood from a few donors. Libraries were prepared by immunoSEQ multiplex PCR; TCRdb keeps only in-frame clonotypes and omits some of them. The sample carries about 88,000 clones, about 94% recorded once. The sequencing sample was made of T cells isolated from PBMCs. All receptors come from a human donor in good health. Both conserved end residues are trimmed from each CDR3. The order of the fields is clone size, V gene, CDR3 length, J gene, CDR3 protein. Some rows mark clone size as missing; the rest say once, few, many or name a class of expanded clone.

abundance: once
v_gene: TRBV5-4
len: 15
j_gene: TRBJ2-7
CDR3aa: ASSLGGADRGAHEQY

abundance: NA
v_gene: TRBV30
len: 10
j_gene: TRBJ1-1
CDR3aa: AWSVGGDEAF

abundance: NA
v_gene: TRBV10-2
len: 12
j_gene: TRBJ1-5
CDR3aa: ASTGQGALQPQH

abundance: NA
v_gene: TRBV11-3
len: 11
j_gene: TRBJ2-5
CDR3aa: ASSLRGLETQY

abundance: NA
v_gene: TRBV5-1
len: 13
j_gene: TRBJ2-7
CDR3aa: ASSPFGRGVDEQY

abundance: NA
v_gene: TRBV12-5
len: 16
j_gene: TRBJ1-5
CDR3aa: ASGFWGGPGDSNQPQH

abundance: NA
v_gene: TRBV5-4
len: 13
j_gene: TRBJ2-1
CDR3aa: ASSGAGASYNEQF

abundance: NA
v_gene: TRBV7-8
len: 12
j_gene: TRBJ2-2
CDR3aa: ASSLETGAGELF

abundance: NA
v_gene: TRBV27
len: 10
j_gene: TRBJ2-2
CDR3aa: ASSFNTGELF

abundance: NA
v_gene: TRBV28
len: 12
j_gene: TRBJ1-3
CDR3aa: ASISGGPGNTIY

abundance: NA
v_gene: TRBV25-1
len: 15
j_gene: TRBJ1-1
CDR3aa: ASSVRAVRASVTEAF

abundance: NA
v_gene: TRBV5-1
len: 14
j_gene: TRBJ2-2
CDR3aa: ASSLVAGVDTGELF